Listed below are T cell receptor beta chains from one sample, sequenced in a study of T cell repertoires in cytomegalovirus infection. In TCRdb, the reads were re-called with MiXCR into one record per CDR3 protein. The data hold about 500,000 distinct CDR3 sequences, with roughly a third observed a single time. What these receptors recognize is not known. This sample comprised cultured PBMCs, obtained from culture after CMV antigen stimulation. The receptors shown here come from a human donor in good health (CMV status not recorded). Some clones in this sample may be carry-over from other donors' samples. The CDR3 runs from the conserved cysteine through the conserved F or W. The D gene is left open where the match is weak. Rows give clone size only sometimes, using once, few, many, or a class for an expanded clone.

D,J,size,V,DNA,CDR3
TRBD1,TRBJ2-7,few,TRBV7-2,TGTGCCAGCAGCTTGATGACAGGGCAAAGGCACGAGCAGTACTTC,CASSLMTGQRHEQYF
-,TRBJ1-1,-,TRBV12-3/TRBV12-4,TGTGCCAGCAGTTTCCAGGGACTGCTCACTGAAGCTTTCTTT,CASSFQGLLTEAFF
-,TRBJ2-7,few,TRBV4-1,TGCGCCAGCAGCCCCATCGGACGGGACAAGGCCTACGAGCAGTACTTC,CASSPIGRDKAYEQYF
TRBD2,TRBJ2-1,few,TRBV12-3/TRBV12-4,TGTGCCAGCCTTAGCGGGAGGGTAGGCGATGAGCAGTTCTTC,CASLSGRVGDEQFF
TRBD1,TRBJ1-2,-,TRBV19,TGTGCCAGTAGTGCTACAGGGGGCGGCTACACCTTC,CASSATGGGYTF
TRBD1,TRBJ2-3,-,TRBV6-9,TGTGCCAGCACCCAAGCCTCCGGACAGGGATGGAGAGTTGGTACGCAGTATTTT,CASTQASGQGWRVGTQYF
-,TRBJ1-1,-,TRBV28,TGTGCCAGCAGTTCGCGGTGGGCTTTCTTT,CASSSRWAFF
-,TRBJ2-2,few,TRBV7-3,TGTGCCAGCAGCCCTCGCCCGCAAGGCACCGGGGAGCTGTTTTTT,CASSPRPQGTGELFF
TRBD2,TRBJ2-1,-,TRBV11-2,TGTGCCAGCAGCTTAGATCCTAGCGGGGTCAATGAGCAGTTCTTC,CASSLDPSGVNEQFF
TRBD1,TRBJ2-4,-,TRBV28,TGTGCCAGCAGTCCACTCGGGACAGGGTCGAATGGCAAAAACATTCAGTACTTC,CASSPLGTGSNGKNIQYF
TRBD2,TRBJ2-2,-,TRBV2,TGTGCCGGCGGGGGGCTAGCGGGACGGACCGGGGAGCTGTTTTTT,CAGGGLAGRTGELFF
-,TRBJ1-5,once,TRBV10-3,TGTGCCATACAACAGGGTAGCAATCAGCCCCAGCATTTT,CAIQQGSNQPQHF
-,TRBJ2-4,once,TRBV6-1,TGTGCCAGCAGTGAAGTTTTGTATGGGAACATTCAGTACTTC,CASSEVLYGNIQYF
-,TRBJ2-1,-,TRBV7-2,TGTGCCAGCAGCCGAAATAGCGTTACCTACAATGAGCAGTTCTTC,CASSRNSVTYNEQFF
-,TRBJ2-1,-,TRBV11-2,TGTGCCAGCAGCTTAAATATCCAGACGACTCTATATGAGCAGTTCTTC,CASSLNIQTTLYEQFF
TRBD2,TRBJ2-1,few,TRBV19,TGTGCCAGTAGTGCCCGATCAACGGGGACTACTTATTACAATGAGCAGTTCTTC,CASSARSTGTTYYNEQFF
-,TRBJ2-1,-,TRBV20-1,TGCAGTGCCCCGCCCTTATTTGCGGAAAGTGAGCAGTTCTTC,CSAPPLFAESEQFF
TRBD2,TRBJ2-1,-,TRBV7-2,TGTGCCAGCAGCTTAGATAGGACTAGCGGCAATGAGCAGTTCTTC,CASSLDRTSGNEQFF
-,TRBJ2-7,many,TRBV6-1,TGTGCCAGCAGGATGGCCCTCTTGTCCCCCTACGAGCAGTACTTC,CASRMALLSPYEQYF
-,TRBJ2-1,many,TRBV7-2,TGTGCCAGCAGCCTCGGGACTCTCAACTACAATGAGCAGTTCTTC,CASSLGTLNYNEQFF
-,TRBJ2-6,-,TRBV12-3/TRBV12-4,TGTGCCAGCAGCCGACAGGCCAGAGTCTCTGGGGCCAACGTCCTGACTTTC,CASSRQARVSGANVLTF
-,TRBJ2-7,-,TRBV4-2,TGTGCCAGCAGCCATAGGGGCGCAGGGGGAGGAGACGAGCAGTACTTC,CASSHRGAGGGDEQYF